This T cell receptor (beta chain) is from a study of control samples from healthy donors and cancer patients. Only in-frame clones appear in the TCRdb table, and some are missing; sequencing was by immunoSEQ multiplex PCR. The profile shows fewer than 200,000 clones, approximately 92% of them singletons. CDR3 length: 14 amino acids. Trimming took 4 bases from V and 4 from J, leaving 13 bases between them. Germline V gives CDR1 MNHEY, CDR2 SMNVEV (reference sequence). The chain couples TRBV27 to TRBJ1-2; D ambiguous. The sample was blood. The clonotype was recovered from a woman between 55 and 75 years old in good health. Here the CDR3 reads CASSYRPGGYGYTF. CDR3 coding DNA: TGTGCCAGCAGTTATAGACCAGGAGGCTATGGCTACACCTTC.